One and the same sample provided the 30 T cell receptor beta chains below, sequenced in a study of CD8+CD57+ T cells in acquired aplastic anemia. Genomic DNA, the template, was used for profiling of the TCR beta VDJ and CDR3. TCRdb redid the calling of the reads with MiXCR, one entry per CDR3 protein. The table shows roughly 500,000 distinct CDR3 sequences, with approximately 32% occurring only once. Patients selected for sequencing had displayed CD8+CD57+ cell expansion by flow cytometry. Sequencing was carried out using sorted CD4+, CD8+, or CD8+CD57+ T cells (not recorded which) from PBMCs. These receptors all stem from a human donor with aplastic anemia.

This clonotype was observed many times. This chain joins TRBV29-1 and TRBJ2-7, with D tentatively TRBD2 (7 bases). V gave up 4 bases and J gave up 2 bases, with 9 bases separating them. The CDR3 is made up of 12 amino acids. The germline gives CDR1 SQVTM, CDR2 ANQGSEA. The CDR3 sequence: CSVGGGPYEQYF. CDR3 DNA: TGCAGCGTTGGGGGGGGGCCCTACGAGCAGTACTTC.

The chain links TRBV25-1 to TRBJ2-1; 13 nucleotides match TRBD2. CDR1 MGHDK and CDR2 SYGVNS come from the germline V gene. The CDR3 length is 16 residues. V shed 6 bases and J 6 bases; nucleotides not matched to a gene: 8. Written as DNA, the CDR3 is TGTGCCAGCAGCGTAGGGGGACTAGCGGGAATCAATGAGCAGTTCTTC. This gives the protein CASSVGGLAGINEQFF.

This sequence joins TRBV9 and TRBJ2-5; D tentatively fits TRBD1 or TRBD2 (7 bases each). Germline V gives CDR1 SGDLS, CDR2 YYNGEE. CDR3 size: 17 residues. V lost 0 bases and J 4 bases, leaving 19 bases between the germline ends. In DNA, the CDR3 is TGTGCCAGCAGCGTAGGAGGGGGGGAGGGGGCCATAGAGACCCAGTACTTC. This encodes CASSVGGGEGAIETQYF.

This chain links TRBV19 with TRBJ2-7; 10 nucleotides match TRBD1. V was clipped by 8 bases and J by 2 bases; unmatched bases: 9. Germline V gene lookup returns CDR1 LNHDA and CDR2 SQIVND (reference sequence). The CDR3 loop spans 15 amino acids. CDR3 amino acids: CASRVGQGDTYEQYF. The CDR3 nucleotides are TGTGCCAGTCGCGTCGGACAGGGGGACACCTACGAGCAGTACTTC.

This clonotype was recorded many times. The chain has TRBV10-2 and TRBJ2-1, with D perhaps assigned TRBD1 or TRBD2 (5 bases each). Germline CDR1 WSHSY, CDR2 SAAADI. Between the trimmed V and J ends, which lost 5 bases and 4 bases, there was a span of 15 bases. The CDR3 is made up of 15 amino acids. CDR3 loop: CASSQGTASYNEQFF. The CDR3 bases are TGCGCCAGCAGTCAAGGGACCGCTAGTTACAATGAGCAGTTCTTC.

J is TRBJ2-7 and V is TRBV20-1; no clear D. The CDR3 extends over 14 amino acids. Germline CDR1 DFQATT, CDR2 SNEGSKA (reference sequence). Trimming removed 1 base from V and 2 bases from J, with 12 bases in between. The CDR3 region has the DNA TGCAGTGCTAGAGTCAGGCGTCAAGCCTACGAGCAGTACTTC. Translation: CSARVRRQAYEQYF.

In this sample, this clonotype turned up a few times. The genes are TRBV6-1 and TRBJ1-5; tentatively, D is TRBD1 (6 bases). CDR1 is MNHNS, CDR2 SASEGT, per germline. Trimming cost V 3 bases and J 1 base, with 10 bases left between them. This CDR3 is 15 amino acids long. In nucleotides, the CDR3 is TGTGCCAGCAGTGACGGGACACCAAGCAATCAGCCCCAGCATTTT. Encoded protein: CASSDGTPSNQPQHF.

The chain carries TRBV24-1 and TRBJ2-3; possibly TRBD1 for D (7 bases). From germline, CDR1 is KGHDR and CDR2 SFDVKD. V lost 3 bases and J 8 bases, leaving 26 bases between the germline ends. The CDR3 length is 18 residues. In DNA form, the CDR3 reads TGTGCCACCAGTGATACTGCTCCCGGGACAGCCATGGGGGGTACGCAGTATTTT. This gives the protein CATSDTAPGTAMGGTQYF.

The chain combines TRBV2 with TRBJ1-3; D not resolved. This CDR3 contains 14 residues. Germline CDR1 reads SNHLY; CDR2 reads FYNNEI. In DNA, the CDR3 is TGTGCGAGCCAAGGGTTGCCAAATGAAAACACCATATATTTT. This translates into CASQGLPNENTIYF. Full variable domain (missing parts from reference TRBV2 and TRBJ1-3): EPEVTQTPSHQVTQMGQEVILRCVPISNHLYFYWYRQILGQKVEFLVSFYNNEISEKSEIFDDQFSVERPDGSNFTLKIRSTKLEDSAMYFCASQGLPNENTIYFGEGSWLTVV.

This chain joins TRBV20-1 and TRBJ1-2; D uncertain. V was trimmed by 2 bases and J by 3 bases, leaving 13 bases between them. CDR3 length: 14 amino acids. The V gene's germline CDR1 is DFQATT and CDR2 SNEGSKA (reference sequence). In DNA form, the CDR3 reads TGCAGTGCTAGATTCGGTCCGGGCGACTATGGCTACACCTTC. Protein sequence: CSARFGPGDYGYTF.

On this clonotype itself: A read error may account for a junction end that differs from germline. The chain joins TRBV5-1 to TRBJ2-7; either TRBD1 or TRBD2 may fit D (5 bases each). Germline V lookup: CDR1 SGHRS, CDR2 YFSETQ. This CDR3 region has 13 residues. CDR3 residues: CASSLAGAYGQYF. The CDR3 DNA reads TGCGCCAGCAGCCTCGCCGGGGCCTACGGGCAGTACTTC.

This clonotype was recorded many times. The chain links TRBV15 to TRBJ1-5; possible D gene TRBD1, 6 bases. Trimming stripped 0 bases from V and 0 bases from J, with 12 bases between. The CDR3 totals 17 residues. Germline V gives CDR1 LNHNV, CDR2 YYDKDF (reference sequence). As DNA, the CDR3 is TGTGCCACCAGCAGAGACTTTGGGGGCGGTAGCAATCAGCCCCAGCATTTT. Translating it yields CATSRDFGGGSNQPQHF.

This clonotype was counted between two and nine times. This chain connects TRBV6-5 to TRBJ2-1, with 8 bases identical to TRBD2. Germline CDR1 is MNHEY and CDR2 is SVGAGI. This CDR3 has 16 residues. V lost 0 bases, J lost 9 bases, and 10 bases stayed unmatched. CDR3 region: CASSYSRAGGTGEQFF. As DNA, the CDR3 is TGTGCCAGCAGTTACTCGAGGGCGGGAGGTACCGGTGAGCAGTTCTTC.

This clonotype showed up many times. The gene calls are TRBV11-2 and TRBJ1-2, with no clear D. Germline V gene lookup returns CDR1 SGHAT and CDR2 FQNNGV. With 1 base removed from V and 5 bases from J, the gap between germline ends came to 23 bases. This CDR3 is built from 18 residues. CDR3: CASSLVPENTFSLYGYTF. CDR3 sequence (DNA): TGTGCCAGCAGCTTAGTACCAGAGAACACCTTTAGCCTTTATGGCTACACCTTC. Looking up the rest from reference TRBV11-2 and TRBJ1-2 gives the full variable domain: EAGVAQSPRYKIIEKRQSVAFWCNPISGHATLYWYQQILGQGPKLLIQFQNNGVVDDSQLPKDRFSAERLKGVDSTLKIQPAKLEDSAVYLCASSLVPENTFSLYGYTFGSGTRLTVV.

To note about this clonotype: This may be a read error: a much more frequent sequence differs by one nucleotide. The rearrangement uses TRBV20-1 and TRBJ1-2; weak D call: TRBD1 (5 bases). Per germline, CDR1 DFQATT and CDR2 SNEGSKA (reference sequence). V lost 3 bases to trimming and J lost 1 base, with 12 bases between them. This CDR3 has 14 residues. The CDR3 loop is CSARRPGGNYGYTF. CDR3 DNA sequence: TGCAGTGCTAGGCGCCCGGGGGGTAACTATGGCTACACCTTC.

This clonotype was seen at least ten times. The chain is built from TRBV10-3 and TRBJ1-5; TRBD1 is a possible D gene (5 bases). Germline V lookup: CDR1 ENHRY, CDR2 SYGVKD. CDR3 size: 16 residues. The V gene lost 2 bases and the J gene lost 6 bases, with 17 bases spanning the gap. In DNA, the CDR3 is TGTGCCATCAGTGAGGGGGGGGTTTGGAGGAGTCAGCCCCAGCATTTT. As protein: CAISEGGVWRSQPQHF.

This clonotype was picked up many times. The junction differs from germline at one of its ends, possibly a read error. This chain links TRBV7-7 with TRBJ2-3; D gene unclear. This CDR3 is built from 14 residues. Per germline, CDR1 SSHAT and CDR2 FNYEAQ (reference sequence). The DNA of the CDR3 is TGTGCTAGCAGCCCCGGGCGAGGCACAGATACGCAGTATTTT. Translated: CASSPGRGTDTQYF.

The CDR3, as DNA: TGTGCCAGCAGTTACGACGGGACAGGGGGCAATGAGTGGTACTTC. Protein sequence: CASSYDGTGGNEWYF. This chain links TRBV6-5 with TRBJ2-7, with TRBD1 matching 12 bases. The CDR3 runs 15 residues. Germline lookup yields CDR1 MNHEY and CDR2 SVGAGI. V gave up 2 bases and J gave up 12 bases; unmatched junction bases: 11.

The V call is TRBV30, the J call TRBJ1-5; D is perhaps TRBD1 (5 bases). The CDR3 totals 16 residues. V was pared by 0 bases and J by 4 bases, with 16 bases between. The germline V gene has CDR1 GTSNPN and CDR2 SVGIG (reference sequence). CDR3 DNA sequence: TGTGCCTGGAGTGTAGAACGAGGGGAGGGGAATCAGCCCCAGCATTTT. This translates into CAWSVERGEGNQPQHF.

The chain is built from TRBV6-5 and TRBJ1-5; the match to TRBD1 covers 7 bases. Trimming cost V 4 bases and J 4 bases; bases outside gene matches: 7. The CDR3 contains 15 residues. Germline values: CDR1 MNHEY, CDR2 SVGAGI. The CDR3 loop reads CASSFEDRSNQPQHF. The CDR3 nucleotides read TGTGCCAGCAGTTTCGAGGACAGGTCAAATCAGCCCCAGCATTTT.

The chain links TRBV30 to TRBJ2-7; 11 nucleotides match TRBD1. V was pared by 8 bases and J by 4 bases, with 7 bases of the junction left unmatched. Germline CDR1 GTSNPN, CDR2 SVGIG (reference sequence). CDR3 length: 13 amino acids. The CDR3 sequence is CAGGQGAKYEQYF. The DNA for the CDR3 is TGTGCCGGAGGACAGGGGGCGAAGTACGAGCAGTACTTC.

This clonotype was counted only a few times. The gene calls are TRBV7-9 and TRBJ2-1; D tentatively fits TRBD1 or TRBD2 (5 bases each). The CDR3 has 12 residues. The germline CDR1 and CDR2 sequences are SEHNR and FQNEAQ (reference sequence). Trimming removed 1 base from V and 9 bases from J, with 7 bases in between. This chain's CDR3 is CASSLEGTEQFF. DNA of the CDR3: TGTGCCAGCAGCTTAGAGGGGACTGAGCAGTTCTTC.

This clonotype has only a few counts. The chain links TRBV10-3 to TRBJ1-1; TRBD1 matches 9 bases. The CDR3 consists of 13 residues. Trimming at V came to 10 bases and at J to 4 bases, leaving 7 bases not matched to a gene. Germline values: CDR1 ENHRY, CDR2 SYGVKD. For the CDR3, the DNA is TGTGCCAGCAGGGGGACAGGGTCCACTGAAGCTTTCTTT. Translated: CASRGTGSTEAFF.

Concerning this clonotype: This clone may be a read error of a much larger clone one base away. The J gene is TRBJ2-3, the V gene TRBV7-7; maybe TRBD2 (6 bases). The germline V gene encodes CDR1 SSHAT and CDR2 FNYEAQ (reference sequence). CDR3 length: 14 amino acids. The DNA of the CDR3 is TGTGCTAGCAGCTTGGGGCGGGGCACAGATACGCAGTGTTTT. This translates into CASSLGRGTDTQCF. Full variable domain (rest looked up from reference TRBV7-7 and TRBJ2-3): GAGVSQSPRYKVTKRGQDVTLRCDPISSHATLYWYQQALGQGPEFLTYFNYEAQPDKSGLPSDRFSAERPEGSISTLTIQRTEQRDSAMYRCASSLGRGTDTQCFGPGTRLTVL.

This clonotype was counted at least ten times. V and J are TRBV19 and TRBJ1-4, with D maybe TRBD1 (6 bases). Trimming removed 3 bases from V and 2 bases from J, with 7 bases in between. The germline gives CDR1 LNHDA, CDR2 SQIVND (reference sequence). The CDR3 loop spans 14 amino acids. The CDR3 DNA reads as TGTGCCAGTAGTATTCAGGGGACTAATGAAAAACTGTTTTTT. Translating it yields CASSIQGTNEKLFF.

This clonotype was counted at least ten times. The V and J genes are TRBV10-2 and TRBJ1-1; D is perhaps TRBD1 (5 bases). The V gene lost 10 bases and the J gene lost 4 bases, with 19 bases spanning the gap. In germline, CDR1 is WSHSY, CDR2 SAAADI. The CDR3 has 14 amino acids. The CDR3 region is CATVRDVITTEAFF. In DNA form, the CDR3 reads TGCGCCACCGTCCGGGACGTAATAACCACTGAAGCTTTCTTT.

CDR3 protein: CASSAGRALKETQYF. CDR3 in DNA: TGTGCCAGCAGTGCTGGCAGGGCCCTTAAAGAGACCCAGTACTTC. The chain uses TRBV2 and TRBJ2-5; tentative D call: TRBD1 (5 bases). Germline values: CDR1 SNHLY, CDR2 FYNNEI. The ends were cut back, 4 bases at V and 3 bases at J, with 15 bases in the middle. The CDR3 covers 15 residues.

This clonotype has at least ten counts. The chain uses TRBV12-3 or TRBV12-4 and TRBJ1-2; TRBD1 is a possible D gene (5 bases). Trimming took 2 bases from V and 12 from J, leaving 16 bases between them. CDR3 size: 13 residues. CDR3 region: CASSLSSGRGNTF. The CDR3 DNA follows: TGTGCCAGCAGTTTATCCTCAGGGCGAGGGAACACCTTC.

The genes are TRBV25-1 and TRBJ2-1; 11 bases agree with TRBD2. CDR3 length: 15 amino acids. V lost 0 bases to trimming and J lost 5 bases; unmatched junction nucleotides: 0. Germline lookup yields CDR1 MGHDK and CDR2 SYGVNS. This CDR3 is CASSEYSGRDNEQFF. In DNA form, the CDR3 reads TGTGCCAGCAGTGAATATAGCGGGAGGGACAATGAGCAGTTCTTC.

The chain uses TRBV20-1 and TRBJ1-5; D uncertain. Germline V CDR1 and CDR2: DFQATT, SNEGSKA (reference sequence). This CDR3 is built from 14 residues. Trimming took 0 bases from V and 4 from J, leaving 10 bases between them. This CDR3 is CSARDASGNQPQHF. Here the CDR3 DNA reads TGCAGTGCTAGAGATGCGTCGGGAAATCAGCCCCAGCATTTT.